The next 11 T cell receptor beta chains were all read from a single sample in a study of T cell repertoires in cytomegalovirus infection. TCRdb reprocessed the reads via MiXCR and lists one record per CDR3 protein. The data contain about 450,000 distinct CDR3 sequences, roughly 30% of them singletons. Input material: PBMCs. These TCRs come from a human donor in good health (CMV status not recorded). Some clones in this sample may be carry-over from other donors' samples.

Concerning this clonotype: A much more abundant neighbour one base away suggests this may be a read error. V is TRBV7-2 and J is TRBJ1-2; 7 nucleotides line up with TRBD1. The CDR3 loop spans 15 amino acids. Germline loops: CDR1 SGHTA, CDR2 FQGNSA. The CDR3 region is CASSLTGAQDYGFTF. The CDR3 DNA reads TGTGCCAGCAGCCTAACAGGGGCGCAGGACTATGGCTTCACCTTC.

V and J are TRBV28 and TRBJ1-2, with D possibly TRBD1 on 6 matching bases. V shed 2 bases and J shed 4 bases, with 11 bases lying between them. The CDR3 extends over 14 amino acids. The germline V gene encodes CDR1 MDHEN and CDR2 SYDVKM. This chain's CDR3 is CASSLGDTSYGYTF. In DNA, the CDR3 is TGTGCCAGCAGTTTAGGGGACACTAGCTATGGCTACACCTTC.

This clonotype has only a few counts. V and J are TRBV20-1 and TRBJ1-3; 10 bases fit TRBD1. CDR1 is DFQATT, CDR2 SNEGSKA, per germline (reference sequence). The CDR3 loop spans 16 amino acids. V was pared by 6 bases and J by 4 bases, with 12 bases of the junction left unmatched. The CDR3 DNA reads TGCAGTGCCTACGGGACAGGGGAGGCGGGGGGAAACACCATATATTTT. It encodes CSAYGTGEAGGNTIYF.

Details on this clonotype: A read error may account for a junction end that differs from germline. The V and J genes are TRBV6-5 and TRBJ1-5; maybe TRBD1 (5 bases). CDR1 and CDR2 (germline): MNHEY, SVGAGI. This CDR3 is built from 18 residues. In DNA, the CDR3 is TGTGGCAGCAGTTACTCGAAAGTGAAGGGGTCATGCAATCAGCCCCAGCATTTT. Translation: CGSSYSKVKGSCNQPQHF.

V usage is TRBV18 and J usage is TRBJ1-4; D call uncertain. The germline CDR1 and CDR2 sequences are KGHSH and LQKENI. The ends were cut back, 3 bases at V and 0 bases at J, with 17 bases in the middle. The CDR3 contains 18 residues. CDR3 nucleotides: TGTGCCAGCTCACCTAGGTCCCCGTCTCGTGCAACTAATGAAAAACTGTTTTTT. This sequence encodes CASSPRSPSRATNEKLFF.

V is TRBV7-8 and J is TRBJ1-6; no reliable D call. The CDR3 extends over 21 amino acids. Germline values: CDR1 SGHVS, CDR2 FQNEAQ. V dropped 5 bases and J dropped 6 bases, with 32 bases sitting between them. This CDR3 reads CASSPTSGGRFVVSPNSPLHF. The CDR3 DNA is TGTGCCAGCAGCCCCACGTCGGGAGGGAGATTCGTAGTATCACCTAATTCACCCCTCCACTTT.

Ten or more counts support this clonotype. V and J are TRBV7-2 and TRBJ2-3; D is unclear. Germline V gene data show CDR1 as SGHTA and CDR2 as FQGNSA. V gave up 0 bases and J gave up 6 bases, with 10 bases separating them. CDR3 length equals 14 residues. This CDR3 is CASSLARHSDTQYF. The CDR3 DNA reads TGTGCCAGCAGCTTAGCCAGGCACAGTGATACGCAGTATTTT.

This chain links TRBV20-1 with TRBJ1-3, with D possibly matching TRBD1 (5 bases). The CDR3 extends over 13 amino acids. From germline, CDR1 is DFQATT and CDR2 SNEGSKA (reference sequence). V was cut by 6 bases and J by 2 bases, with 11 bases left in between. The DNA of the CDR3 is TGCAGTGCCAGCGACAGACCTGGAAACACCATATATTTT. Translation: CSASDRPGNTIYF.

On this clonotype: The conserved phenylalanine or tryptophan normally closing the CDR3 is absent here, so this likely arose from a read error. This chain joins TRBV7-9 and TRBJ2-1; the D gene is possibly TRBD1 (6 bases). From germline, CDR1 is SEHNR and CDR2 FQNEAQ (reference sequence). V shed 6 bases and J shed 2 bases, with 8 bases lying between them. CDR3 length equals 13 residues. The chain's CDR3 is CASRDSTYNEQFL. The DNA for the CDR3 is TGTGCCAGCAGGGACAGTACCTACAATGAGCAGTTCTTA.

This clonotype was detected only a few times. The chain couples TRBV6-1 to TRBJ1-5; the D is unclear. The germline CDR1 and CDR2 sequences are MNHNS and SASEGT. Deletions cut 0 bases from V and 0 bases from J, with 6 bases between. The CDR3 runs 15 residues. CDR3 in DNA: TGTGCCAGCAGTGAAGCAGTTTATAGCAATCAGCCCCAGCATTTT. Its protein is CASSEAVYSNQPQHF.

This clonotype was seen more than once but under ten times. This chain joins TRBV7-6 and TRBJ1-5; 10 positions match TRBD1. Germline V gene sequence: CDR1 SGHVS, CDR2 FNYEAQ. The CDR3 is 20 amino acids. Trimming removed 1 base from V and 7 bases from J; junction bases left unmatched: 19. CDR3 sequence (DNA): TGTGCCAGCAGCTTAGTATGGGGACAGGGGAAGGGGACCGATGGACAGCCCCAGCATTTT. This codes for CASSLVWGQGKGTDGQPQHF.